This entry features one T cell receptor beta chain sequence. Its cognate antigen is unknown. This record comes from a study of T cell repertoires in cytomegalovirus infection. At the level of the study: Public signatures in TCR beta pointed to CMV infection and matching HLA type. Study outcomes and limitations: Ex vivo responses were dominated by HLA-C-restricted CMV-specific TCR beta clonotypes. Cumulative public TCR beta family frequency identified CMV carriers with the relevant HLA.

One entry per CDR3 protein results from TCRdb running MiXCR on the reads. The table has fewer than 300,000 distinct CDR3 sequences, roughly 24% seen once. The CDR3 has 15 amino acids. V gave up 6 bases and J gave up 0 bases, with 12 bases separating them. The germline V gene encodes CDR1 DFQATT and CDR2 SNEGSKA (reference sequence). The rearrangement uses TRBV20-1 and TRBJ2-6; TRBD1 might be the D (5 bases). The clonotype originates from a human donor in good health (CMV status not recorded). Some clones in this sample may be carry-over from other donors' samples. Material: PBMCs. CDR3 protein: CSAPDRTSGANVLTF. The DNA for the CDR3 is TGCAGTGCCCCAGACAGAACCTCTGGGGCCAACGTCCTGACTTTC.